Listed below are T cell receptor beta chains from one sample, sequenced in a study of HIV-infected children after antiretroviral therapy interruption. TCRdb analysed the 3' RACE reads with MiXCR anew, one entry per CDR3 protein. The table includes about 89,000 distinct CDR3 sequences, about 7% detected once. Sequenced material: CD45RA+ CD4+ T cells from PBMCs, pooled from several time points, taken from a donor given antiretroviral therapy, either interrupted or continuous. The origin of the receptors is a pool of human donors with HIV. Both conserved end residues are part of each CDR3. The D gene is left open where the match is weak. Clone size is given for some rows only: seen once, a few or many times, or a class if the clone is expanded.

TRBJ2-3 | NA | many | TRBV3-1 | TGTGCCAGCAGCCTGGCCCACAGAAACACAGATACGCAGTATTTT | CASSLAHRNTDTQYF
TRBJ2-5 | NA | NA | TRBV12-3/TRBV12-4 | TGTGCCAGCGGTGATGCACTGACTGGGGGGGGCCAAGACACCCAGTACTTT | CASGDALTGGGQDTQYF
TRBJ2-7 | NA | many | TRBV10-3 | TGTGCCATCAGTGAGTCGTTTGACGGCTCCTACGAGCAGTACTTC | CAISESFDGSYEQYF
TRBJ1-1 | TRBD1 | few | TRBV20-1 | TGCAGTGCTAGACCGGGACAGGTGGGTGAAGCTTTCTTT | CSARPGQVGEAFF
TRBJ1-5 | NA | many | TRBV5-6 | TGTGCCAGCAGCATTACGGGACTCCCCAATCAGCCCCAGCATTTT | CASSITGLPNQPQHF
TRBJ1-2 | NA | many | TRBV2 | TGTGCCAGCAGCGAGACAGATTATGGCTACACCTTC | CASSETDYGYTF
TRBJ2-7 | NA | NA | TRBV2 | TGTGCCAGCAGTGTTGAGGACGGACAAAAGCAGTACTTC | CASSVEDGQKQYF
TRBJ1-4 | NA | many | TRBV25-1 | TGTGCCAGCAGTGAAGGTTTGGCGGCTGAAAAACTGTTTTTT | CASSEGLAAEKLFF
TRBJ2-3 | TRBD2 | many | TRBV12-3/TRBV12-4 | TGTGCCAGCAGTCGTGCTGGTAGCGGGGGCACAGATACGCAGTATTTT | CASSRAGSGGTDTQYF
TRBJ2-2 | NA | many | TRBV23-1 | TGCGCCAGCAGTCAAGTATGGGGATCACAGGGACCAGTAACTCCGAACACCGGGGAGCTGTTTTTT | CASSQVWGSQGPVTPNTGELFF
TRBJ2-2 | NA | many | TRBV5-1 | TGCGCCAGCAGCTTGAACGAGGCCGGGGAGCTGTTTTTT | CASSLNEAGELFF
TRBJ1-1 | TRBD1 | few | TRBV2 | TGTGCCAGCACGACCGGGACAGGAGCTTTCTTT | CASTTGTGAFF
TRBJ2-3 | TRBD1 | NA | TRBV6-1 | TGTGCCAGCAGTGTCACAGGGGACCTCACAGATACGCAGTATTTT | CASSVTGDLTDTQYF
TRBJ1-5 | NA | many | TRBV30 | TGTGCCTGGAGTTTAGGGTCATTTAGCAATCAGCCCCAGCATTTT | CAWSLGSFSNQPQHF